This T cell receptor beta chain originates from a study of identical twins. As to this clonotype: Its target is unknown.

Study findings and constraints: Models, which agreed with sharing between unrelated individuals, nonetheless underestimated the out-of-frame TCR alpha sharing seen in monozygotic twins. Out-of-frame alpha sequences shared by twins showed excess low generation probability.

Each CDR3 protein gets one entry after TCRdb re-called the 5' RACE reads with MiXCR. This sample has 1.5 million to 2 million distinct CDR3 sequences; 25% to 35% occur once, and the top ten carry 0.27%. CDR3 length: 16 amino acids. J gave up 1 base and V 3 bases, and 7 bases lay outside the gene matches. Germline V gene lookup returns CDR1 MDHEN and CDR2 SYDVKM. The sequence came from a newborn girl in good health. The sample taken for sequencing was cord blood. This chain links TRBV28 with TRBJ2-3; TRBD2 matches 7 bases. DNA for the CDR3: TGTGCCAGCAGTTTTTTCAGCGGGGTCGGCACAGATACGCAGTATTTT. Translating it yields CASSFFSGVGTDTQYF.